This T cell receptor (beta chain) was identified in a study of blood T cell repertoires in COVID-19. The overall study: T cells, B-cell-depleted T cells, or PBMCs supplied cDNA or gDNA.

Enrolled through a virtual design, the participants were between roughly 18 and 95 years of age and came from roughly 22 US areas. Cohort assignment relied on participant-reported clinical history. Clones were sequenced by immunoSEQ multiplex PCR, and TCRdb holds only the in-frame ones, with some missing. Of hundreds of thousands of clones detected, roughly 86% appear once; the ten largest clones hold just over 2.5%. Unmatched junction bases numbered 7, after V lost 5 bases and J lost 5 bases. The CDR3 is 15 residues long. The germline gives CDR1 MNHEY, CDR2 SVGEGT. The chain has TRBV6-2 or TRBV6-3 and TRBJ2-1, with 9 nucleotides matching TRBD2. The source of this sequence is a young woman with acute COVID-19. Source material: PBMCs or T cells enriched from blood (not recorded which). CDR3 amino acids: CASSELAGNHNEQFF. The CDR3 DNA reads as TGTGCCAGCAGTGAGCTAGCGGGGAACCACAATGAGCAGTTCTTC.